Each of the 25 T cell receptor beta chains below was sequenced from the same sample in a study of T cell changes during pregnancy in multiple sclerosis. Method: immunoSEQ multiplex PCR; TCRdb's copy keeps in-frame clones and lacks some. The sample contains over 45,000 clones, 80% to 95% of which appear only once. The sequenced sample was peripheral blood, obtained in the third trimester of pregnancy. The receptors derive from a female donor in good health, enrolled as a control in a pregnancy study.

The chain employs TRBV2 and TRBJ1-6; TRBD1 matches 10 bases. The J segment lost 10 bases and the V segment lost 6 bases, leaving 3 bases of the junction unmatched. The germline gives CDR1 SNHLY, CDR2 FYNNEI. The CDR3 loop spans 13 amino acids. CDR3 loop: CASRDRGGSPLHF. CDR3 sequence (DNA): TGTGCCAGCAGGGACAGGGGGGGCTCACCCCTCCACTTT.

This chain connects TRBV5-4 to TRBJ2-7; TRBD1 might be the D (6 bases). Trimming removed 4 bases from V and 2 bases from J, with 19 bases in between. The germline V gene encodes CDR1 SGHNT and CDR2 YYREEE (reference sequence). This CDR3 has 16 residues. The CDR3, as DNA: TGTGCCAGCAGCCGAAGGGACACAGGGTTACCCTACGAGCAGTACTTC. This translates into CASSRRDTGLPYEQYF.

The V and J genes are TRBV7-3 and TRBJ2-1; D gene uncertain. The V end lost 2 bases, the J end lost 6 bases, and 5 bases lay between the germline ends. CDR3 length: 12 residues. Looked up from germline, CDR1 is SGHTA and CDR2 is FQGTGA. CDR3 DNA: TGTGCCAGCAGCTTAGACTTCAATGAGCAGTTCTTC. The encoded protein is CASSLDFNEQFF.

The chain employs TRBV5-1 and TRBJ2-7; 13 bases agree with TRBD2. Trimming removed 2 bases from V and 7 bases from J; junction bases left unmatched: 3. Germline V lookup: CDR1 SGHRS, CDR2 YFSETQ. The CDR3 is 14 amino acids. CDR3 loop: CASSLGLAGVEQYF. CDR3 nucleotide sequence: TGCGCCAGCAGCTTAGGACTAGCGGGGGTGGAGCAGTACTTC.

This clone was seen just once. This chain uses TRBV15 with TRBJ1-2; a weak D match, TRBD1 (5 bases). The CDR3 contains 14 residues. Germline-derived CDR1 and CDR2 are LNHNV and YYDKDF (reference sequence). Trimming shortened V by 0 bases and J by 3 bases, and 8 bases separated the two germline ends. The CDR3 region is CATSRDRGYYGYTF. CDR3 nucleotides: TGTGCCACCAGCAGAGACCGGGGGTACTATGGCTACACCTTC.

The rearrangement links TRBV10-2 to TRBJ1-1; unclear D gene. In germline, CDR1 is WSHSY, CDR2 SAAADI. V shed 0 bases and J shed 3 bases, with 5 bases lying between them. The CDR3 runs 13 residues. CDR3 nucleotides: TGCGCCAGCAGTGAGTCCGGGGACACTGAAGCTTTCTTT. As protein: CASSESGDTEAFF.

The CDR3 nucleotides are TGTGCCAGCAGTGGGGACAGGGAACGAGGCAATCAGCCCCAGCATTTT. Translating it yields CASSGDRERGNQPQHF. The chain employs TRBV2 and TRBJ1-5; 9 positions match TRBD1. V lost 4 bases, J lost 2 bases, and 6 bases stayed unmatched. Germline loops: CDR1 SNHLY, CDR2 FYNNEI. This CDR3 has 16 amino acids.

This chain connects TRBV6-6 to TRBJ1-2; D is perhaps TRBD1 (5 bases). CDR3 size: 14 residues. V was clipped by 5 bases and J by 2 bases, with 12 bases between them. CDR1 and CDR2 from the germline V gene are MNHNY and SVGAGI (reference sequence). The CDR3 sequence is CASSPGHLNYGYTF. Here the CDR3 DNA reads TGTGCCAGCAGTCCAGGACACCTGAACTATGGCTACACCTTC.

This rearrangement joins TRBV4-1 to TRBJ1-2, with TRBD1 as a possible D gene (6 bases). V was trimmed by 0 bases and J by 8 bases, leaving 22 bases between them. CDR3 length: 17 residues. In germline, CDR1 is MGHRA, CDR2 YSYEKL. The CDR3 DNA sequence: TGCGCCAGCAGCCAAGATAGGGGCGGACAGCGAACGGGGGGCTACACCTTC. Amino acid sequence: CASSQDRGGQRTGGYTF.

The chain uses TRBV6-1 and TRBJ2-5, with 10 positions matching TRBD1. The better agreement between TRBJ2-7 and the DNA end casts doubt on the J call. Germline V gene sequence: CDR1 MNHNS, CDR2 SASEGT. The CDR3 extends over 12 amino acids. The CDR3 DNA follows: TGTGCCAGCAGGGACAGGGGGTACGAGCAGTACTTC. Translated: CASRDRGYEQYF.

The chain links TRBV7-2 to TRBJ2-1, with D possibly TRBD2 on 5 matching bases. The CDR3 loop spans 15 amino acids. Germline-derived CDR1 and CDR2 are SGHTA and FQGNSA. V lost 2 bases and J lost 2, with 10 bases in between. The CDR3 DNA reads as TGTGCCAGCAGCTTACAGAGGGTACCCTACAATGAGCAGTTCTTC. Amino acids: CASSLQRVPYNEQFF.

The V gene is TRBV11-2, the J gene TRBJ2-7; D may be TRBD1 (6 bases). The V gene lost 1 base and the J gene lost 2 bases, with 12 bases spanning the gap. The CDR3 has 15 residues. In germline, CDR1 is SGHAT, CDR2 FQNNGV. The CDR3 DNA reads as TGTGCCAGCAGCTTAGTGGCAGGGGACCCCTACGAGCAGTACTTC. Translated, it gives CASSLVAGDPYEQYF. The whole variable domain, filled in from reference TRBV11-2 and TRBJ2-7, reads EAGVAQSPRYKIIEKRQSVAFWCNPISGHATLYWYQQILGQGPKLLIQFQNNGVVDDSQLPKDRFSAERLKGVDSTLKIQPAKLEDSAVYLCASSLVAGDPYEQYFGPGTRLTVT.

This chain links TRBV6-1 with TRBJ2-1; TRBD2 agrees at 10 bases. Germline V lookup: CDR1 MNHNS, CDR2 SASEGT. Unmatched junction bases numbered 12, after V lost 8 bases and J lost 8 bases. The CDR3 consists of 15 residues. The CDR3 DNA follows: TGTGCCAGCCGGCCGCGACTAGCGGGTCGGGATGAGCAGTTCTTC. This encodes CASRPRLAGRDEQFF.

The chain carries TRBV7-9 and TRBJ2-1; D possibly corresponds to TRBD1 (5 bases). CDR3 size: 15 residues. V was trimmed by 2 bases and J by 2 bases, leaving 10 bases between them. The germline gives CDR1 SEHNR, CDR2 FQNEAQ (reference sequence). The CDR3 sequence: CASSLRQPAYNEQFF. The DNA of the CDR3 is TGTGCCAGCAGCTTAAGACAGCCAGCCTACAATGAGCAGTTCTTC.

The J gene is TRBJ1-1, the V gene TRBV6-5; D not resolved. The germline V gene encodes CDR1 MNHEY and CDR2 SVGAGI. Trimming took 5 bases from V and 1 from J, leaving 14 bases between them. The CDR3 runs to 15 residues. CDR3 nucleotides: TGTGCCAGCAGTCTGGGAGCGGTCACGAACACTGAAGCTTTCTTT. Amino acid sequence: CASSLGAVTNTEAFF.

The genes are TRBV29-1 and TRBJ2-3; TRBD2 agrees at 7 bases. With 5 bases clipped from V and 6 bases from J, the junction kept 5 bases outside the gene matches. CDR1 and CDR2 (germline): SQVTM, ANQGSEA. The length of the CDR3 is 12 residues. The CDR3 DNA reads TGCAGCGTTCCAGCGGGAAGTGATACGCAGTATTTT. This gives the protein CSVPAGSDTQYF.

The V and J genes are TRBV10-3 and TRBJ2-7, with 8 bases lining up with TRBD1. This CDR3 contains 15 residues. With V trimmed by 6 bases and J by 5 bases, 12 bases remained unmatched. The V gene's germline CDR1 is ENHRY and CDR2 SYGVKD. The CDR3: CAIRTDRGASHEQYF. CDR3 bases: TGTGCCATCAGAACTGACAGGGGTGCGTCCCACGAGCAGTACTTC.

This rearrangement joins TRBV5-1 to TRBJ2-6; 7 bases are a match to TRBD1. The CDR3 sequence is 16 residues long. V gave up 5 bases and J gave up 1 base; unmatched junction bases: 6. Per the germline V gene, CDR1 is SGHRS and CDR2 is YFSETQ. The CDR3 DNA reads as TGCGCCAGCAGGACAGGGTCGGCTTCTGGGGCCAACGTCCTGACTTTC. It translates to CASRTGSASGANVLTF.

This clone was seen once. The chain combines TRBV29-1 with TRBJ2-2; possible D gene TRBD1, 6 bases. Looked up from germline, CDR1 is SQVTM and CDR2 is ANQGSEA. V was pared by 0 bases and J by 5 bases, with 19 bases between. CDR3 length: 17 amino acids. CDR3 DNA sequence: TGCAGCGTTGAAGAAACCCGTCCCGGGACACCAACCGGGGAGCTGTTTTTT. It codes for CSVEETRPGTPTGELFF.

This chain connects TRBV5-6 to TRBJ2-1, with 12 bases matching TRBD2. CDR1 and CDR2 from the germline V gene are SGHDT and YYEEEE. The CDR3 covers 16 residues. With 3 bases clipped from V and 6 bases from J, the junction kept 7 bases outside the gene matches. In nucleotides, the CDR3 is TGTGCCAGCAGCTCGACGACTAGCGGGAGACCCAATGAGCAGTTCTTC. Translated, it gives CASSSTTSGRPNEQFF.

The V call is TRBV28, the J call TRBJ1-5; TRBD1 might be the D (5 bases). This CDR3 region has 15 residues. Trimming pared 5 bases from V and 6 bases from J, leaving 17 bases between. Germline V gene sequence: CDR1 MDHEN, CDR2 SYDVKM. CDR3 DNA sequence: TGTGCCAGCAGTCTTATTCGCCAGGGAGGTCAGCCCCAGCATTTT. Protein: CASSLIRQGGQPQHF.

V and J are TRBV19 and TRBJ2-7; possibly TRBD1 for D (6 bases). The CDR3 has 14 amino acids. V lost 2 bases, J lost 4 bases, and 12 bases lay in between. Germline V lookup: CDR1 LNHDA, CDR2 SQIVND (reference sequence). CDR3 nucleotides: TGTGCCAGTAGTATAAAGGACAGAGTATACGAGCAGTACTTC. Protein sequence: CASSIKDRVYEQYF. Full variable domain (remainder filled in from reference TRBV19 and TRBJ2-7): DGGITQSPKYLFRKEGQNVTLSCEQNLNHDAMYWYRQDPGQGLRLIYYSQIVNDFQKGDIAEGYSVSREKKESFPLTVTSAQKNPTAFYLCASSIKDRVYEQYFGPGTRLTVT.

V gene TRBV6-6 combines with J gene TRBJ1-5; weak D call: TRBD1 (5 bases). The CDR3 loop spans 11 amino acids. Germline lookup yields CDR1 MNHNY and CDR2 SVGAGI (reference sequence). With 6 bases removed from V and 7 bases from J, the gap between germline ends came to 7 bases. The chain's CDR3 is CASSGGQPQHF. CDR3 nucleotide sequence: TGTGCCAGCAGCGGGGGGCAGCCCCAGCATTTT.

Worth noting for this clone: This CDR3 is also generated by other DNA sequences in the sample. The chain uses TRBV27 and TRBJ2-1, with 12 bases matching TRBD2. With 4 bases clipped from V and 5 bases from J, the junction kept 6 bases outside the gene matches. This CDR3 is built from 16 residues. Germline V gene lookup returns CDR1 MNHEY and CDR2 SMNVEV (reference sequence). The CDR3, as DNA: TGTGCCAGCAGTTCTGGGCGACTAGCGGGAGACAATGAGCAGTTCTTC. Amino acids: CASSSGRLAGDNEQFF.

This chain uses TRBV7-8 with TRBJ2-5; 9 nucleotides match TRBD2. Looked up from germline, CDR1 is SGHVS and CDR2 is FQNEAQ. After removal of 5 bases from V and 3 bases from J, the junction contained 4 bases not matched to a gene. The CDR3 extends over 14 amino acids. This chain's CDR3 is CASSILAGKETQYF. The CDR3 nucleotides read TGTGCCAGCAGCATCCTAGCGGGGAAAGAGACCCAGTACTTC.